What follows describes a single T cell receptor (beta chain). The sample is drawn from a study of blood T cell repertoires in COVID-19. About the research overall: Donors in the United States, Italy and Spain gave samples during acute or convalescent COVID-19. Nucleic acid was either cDNA or gDNA, and it came from T cells, B-cell-depleted T cells, or PBMCs.

Source study methods: The assay estimated nucleated cells by amplifying reference gene primers. The method was immunoSEQ multiplex PCR; TCRdb's version includes in-frame clones alone and lacks a portion of them. From that table come the V and J calls and clone size; the DNA was used to work out D and trimming. Of 150,000 to 200,000 clones in the sample, more than 80% are singletons; the top ten hold 9.5% to 13%. The CDR3 extends over 15 amino acids. Germline trimming cut 1 base from V and 8 bases from J; bases unmatched to any gene: 7. The germline gives CDR1 SGHVS, CDR2 FQNEAQ. The sequenced sample consisted of peripheral blood. This TCR derives from a human donor in a cohort sampled during active COVID-19. V usage is TRBV7-8 and J usage is TRBJ1-2, with 10 bases that match TRBD1. CDR3: CASSLGTGGIVGYTF. CDR3 coding DNA: TGTGCCAGCAGCTTAGGGACAGGGGGTATTGTGGGCTACACCTTC.